This TCR beta chain was sequenced in a study of T-cell memory formation after mild COVID-19. TCRdb analysed the 5' RACE reads with MiXCR anew, one entry per CDR3 protein. This table has some 440,000 distinct CDR3 sequences, around 27% appearing once. This TCR was recovered from an adult woman who had mild COVID-19 (a few samples of this study predate the infection). Cell type and time point are not known. The specimen sequenced was PBMCs or a T cell subset sorted from them (not recorded which).

CDR3 sequence: CASSQGWTGIAFF. The CDR3 DNA sequence: TGTGCCAGCAGCCAAGGCTGGACAGGTATAGCTTTCTTT. The chain employs TRBV14 and TRBJ1-1; 7 nucleotides align to TRBD1. V lost 1 base, J lost 10 bases, and 6 bases stayed unmatched. Germline values: CDR1 SGHDN, CDR2 FVKESK. The CDR3 has 13 residues.